This T cell receptor beta chain was recovered during a study of blood T cells in healthy people across ages. This clonotype came up once. With a J-beta primer mix and a sample-barcoded 5' primer, a second PCR ran about 7 to 11 cycles. Each CDR3 protein gets one entry after TCRdb re-called the 5' RACE reads with MiXCR. The profile shows about 730,000 distinct CDR3 sequences, roughly 43% of them singletons. Material: blood. The clonotype originates from a woman aged 60 to 75 in good health.

The CDR3 loop is CAISDPRQTNYGYTF. DNA for the CDR3: TGTGCCATCAGTGATCCGAGACAGACTAACTATGGCTACACCTTC. The J gene is TRBJ1-2, the V gene TRBV10-3; TRBD1 might be the D (5 bases). Germline-derived CDR1 and CDR2 are ENHRY and SYGVKD. CDR3 length: 15 residues. V lost 3 bases, J lost 0 bases, and 11 bases lay in between.